This T cell receptor beta chain comes out of a study of blood T cell repertoires in COVID-19. Clones were sequenced by immunoSEQ multiplex PCR, and TCRdb holds only the in-frame ones, with some missing. The sample holds about 240,000 clones; about 90% are singletons and the top ten take about 3.3%. This TCR was sampled from a middle-aged woman with acute COVID-19. Material for sequencing was PBMCs or T cells enriched from blood (not recorded which).

CDR3 in DNA: TGCGCCAGCAGTATTACACCCGCGCGGGGTGAAAAACTGTTTTTT. Translating it yields CASSITPARGEKLFF. The genes are TRBV5-1 and TRBJ1-4; no definite D call. Trimming stripped 5 bases from V and 7 bases from J, with 18 bases between. The CDR3 covers 15 residues. CDR1 is SGHRS and CDR2 is YFSETQ in the germline V gene.